Presented here are 20 T cell receptor beta chains from one specimen sequenced in a study of control samples from healthy donors and cancer patients. Profiling relied on immunoSEQ multiplex PCR, and the TCRdb table lists in-frame clones only, not all of them. Of 80,000 to 100,000 clones listed, 88% are singletons. Sequencing used blood. The receptors derive from a man aged 30 to 45 in good health.

This clone has only one observation. The chain uses TRBV24-1 and TRBJ2-2, with 7 bases identical to TRBD1. The CDR3 contains 17 residues. The V gene's germline CDR1 is KGHDR and CDR2 SFDVKD. V lost 0 bases, J lost 5 bases, and 8 bases stayed unmatched. The CDR3 region is CATSDLKPGQPTGELFF. CDR3 bases: TGTGCCACCAGTGATTTGAAACCGGGACAGCCTACCGGGGAGCTGTTTTTT.

This chain joins TRBV29-1 and TRBJ2-5, with 9 bases aligning to TRBD2. V was clipped by 3 bases and J by 4 bases; unmatched bases: 3. CDR1 is SQVTM, CDR2 ANQGSEA, per germline. CDR3 length: 13 amino acids. The CDR3 DNA sequence: TGCAGCGTTGATCCTAGCGGGATAGAGACCCAGTACTTC. Translated, it gives CSVDPSGIETQYF.

The rearrangement joins TRBV7-9 to TRBJ2-1; D is undetermined. The CDR3 is 12 amino acids. Germline CDR1 is SEHNR and CDR2 is FQNEAQ (reference sequence). V was clipped by 1 base and J by 5 bases, with 3 bases between them. This chain's CDR3 is CASSLVNNEQFF. CDR3 sequence (DNA): TGTGCCAGCAGCTTAGTTAACAATGAGCAGTTCTTC. The full variable domain, completed using reference TRBV7-9 and TRBJ2-1, is DTGVSQNPRHKITKRGQNVTFRCDPISEHNRLYWYRQTLGQGPEFLTYFQNEAQLEKSRLLSDRFSAERPKGSFSTLEIQRTEQGDSAMYLCASSLVNNEQFFGPGTRLTVL.

The genes are TRBV28 and TRBJ1-2; TRBD1 matches at 8 bases. The CDR3 length is 14 residues. V was clipped by 3 bases and J by 6 bases; unmatched bases: 6. The germline V gene has CDR1 MDHEN and CDR2 SYDVKM. CDR3 residues: CASSFTRTGNGYTF. CDR3 nucleotide sequence: TGTGCCAGCAGTTTTACTAGGACAGGGAATGGCTACACCTTC.

The CDR3 DNA sequence: TGTGCCAGCAGCTTAGAATCTACAGCCTCCTACGAGCAGTACTTC. This sequence encodes CASSLESTASYEQYF. The chain uses TRBV7-9 and TRBJ2-7; D unresolved. The ends were cut back, 1 base at V and 0 bases at J, with 10 bases in the middle. Germline CDR1 reads SEHNR; CDR2 reads FQNEAQ (reference sequence). The CDR3 extends over 15 amino acids.

The genes are TRBV10-3 and TRBJ1-3, with TRBD1 matching over 7 bases. This CDR3 spans 20 amino acids. V lost 0 bases, J lost 2 bases, and 16 bases stayed unmatched. In germline, CDR1 is ENHRY, CDR2 SYGVKD. DNA for the CDR3: TGTGCCATCAGTGAGTCGAAGGCTAGTCCAGGGGGGATAACTGGAAACACCATATATTTT. It is translated as CAISESKASPGGITGNTIYF.

The chain joins TRBV6-5 to TRBJ1-4; D uncertain. The V end lost 11 bases, the J end lost 2 bases, and 12 bases lay between the germline ends. CDR1 and CDR2 (germline): MNHEY, SVGAGI. The CDR3 spans 13 residues. The CDR3 nucleotides are TGTGCCGGAAGGAGGTTTACTAATGAAAAACTGTTTTTT. Encoded protein: CAGRRFTNEKLFF.

The chain has TRBV7-3 and TRBJ2-5; perhaps D is TRBD1 or TRBD2 (5 bases each). Germline CDR1 reads SGHTA; CDR2 reads FQGTGA. The CDR3 has 12 residues. The germline V and J ends were trimmed by 3 bases and 7 bases, with 9 bases remaining between them. CDR3 sequence: CASSFSGGTQYF. The CDR3 nucleotides are TGTGCCAGCAGCTTTAGTGGGGGGACCCAGTACTTC. Complete variable domain (other parts from reference TRBV7-3 and TRBJ2-5): GAGVSQTPSNKVTEKGKYVELRCDPISGHTALYWYRQSLGQGPEFLIYFQGTGAADDSGLPNDRFFAVRPEGSVSTLKIQRTERGDSAVYLCASSFSGGTQYFGPGTRLLVL.

The gene calls are TRBV19 and TRBJ1-5; tentatively, D is TRBD1 (5 bases). The V end lost 3 bases, the J end lost 5 bases, and 8 bases lay between the germline ends. The CDR3 extends over 13 amino acids. Germline CDR1 LNHDA, CDR2 SQIVND (reference sequence). Here the CDR3 DNA reads TGTGCCAGTAGTATTAGAGGGGATCAGCCCCAGCATTTT. This codes for CASSIRGDQPQHF.

The rearrangement uses TRBV11-2 and TRBJ2-1; D might be TRBD2 (6 bases). Germline CDR1 and CDR2: SGHAT and FQNNGV. The CDR3 extends over 16 amino acids. The ends were cut back, 1 base at V and 3 bases at J, with 13 bases in the middle. CDR3 coding DNA: TGTGCCAGCAGCTTAGTCCCGGGAGCTAGCTACAATGAGCAGTTCTTC. It specifies CASSLVPGASYNEQFF.

The chain uses TRBV19 and TRBJ2-2; 10 nucleotides align to TRBD2. V lost 9 bases and J lost 1; bases outside the gene matches: 14. The CDR3 extends over 18 amino acids. Germline CDR1 reads LNHDA; CDR2 reads SQIVND (reference sequence). The CDR3 reads CASNTILAGAENTGELFF. CDR3 nucleotides: TGTGCCAGCAATACTATCCTAGCGGGAGCGGAGAACACCGGGGAGCTGTTTTTT.

The genes are TRBV7-6 and TRBJ1-4; no definite D call. Germline CDR1 SGHVS, CDR2 FNYEAQ. With 4 bases removed from V and 7 bases from J, the gap between germline ends came to 16 bases. The CDR3 has 15 amino acids. The CDR3 protein is CASSSVAVPGEKLFF. In DNA, the CDR3 is TGTGCCAGCAGCTCCGTGGCAGTCCCGGGTGAAAAACTGTTTTTT.

The gene calls are TRBV19 and TRBJ2-3, with 9 positions matching TRBD2. Germline V gene sequence: CDR1 LNHDA, CDR2 SQIVND (reference sequence). CDR3 length: 14 residues. V lost 6 bases to trimming and J lost 8 bases; unmatched junction nucleotides: 9. The CDR3 sequence is CASRGAGGPATQYF. The CDR3 DNA sequence: TGTGCCAGTAGAGGTGCGGGAGGGCCAGCTACGCAGTATTTT.

This clone was observed once. The chain is built from TRBV14 and TRBJ2-7; TRBD2 might be the D (6 bases). The CDR3 is 16 amino acids. Germline-derived CDR1 and CDR2 are SGHDN and FVKESK. V was clipped by 1 base and J by 0 bases, with 13 bases between them. CDR3 DNA: TGTGCCAGCAGCCAAGGGTACGCGGAGGGCTCCTACGAGCAGTACTTC. Translation: CASSQGYAEGSYEQYF.

As regards this clone: This sample also contains other DNA sequences that code for the same CDR3. The chain links TRBV5-1 to TRBJ2-5; D ambiguous. This CDR3 is 11 amino acids long. V lost 2 bases to trimming and J lost 4 bases, with 3 bases between them. CDR1 and CDR2 from the germline V gene are SGHRS and YFSETQ. The DNA for the CDR3 is TGCGCCAGCAGCTTCCGAGAGACCCAGTACTTC. This codes for CASSFRETQYF. Complete variable domain (other parts from reference TRBV5-1 and TRBJ2-5): KAGVTQTPRYLIKTRGQQVTLSCSPISGHRSVSWYQQTPGQGLQFLFEYFSETQRNKGNFPGRFSGRQFSNSRSEMNVSTLELGDSALYLCASSFRETQYFGPGTRLLVL.

This clone has more than one count but fewer than ten. The genes are TRBV30 and TRBJ2-1; 10 bases are a match to TRBD2. Looked up from germline, CDR1 is GTSNPN and CDR2 is SVGIG (reference sequence). J lost 4 bases, V lost 8 bases, and 17 bases had no gene match. The CDR3 spans 17 residues. CDR3: CAGRRPSGRAIYNEQFF. The CDR3 coding sequence is TGTGCCGGCCGTCGCCCTAGCGGGAGAGCGATATACAATGAGCAGTTCTTC. Together with reference TRBV30 and TRBJ2-1, the CDR3 gives the full variable domain: SQTIHQWPATLVQPVGSPLSLECTVEGTSNPNLYWYRQAAGRGLQLLFYSVGIGQISSEVPQNLSASRPQDRQFILSSKKLLLSDSGFYLCAGRRPSGRAIYNEQFFGPGTRLTVL.

This chain links TRBV29-1 with TRBJ1-1, with D possibly TRBD1 on 5 matching bases. The CDR3 runs to 13 residues. V lost 5 bases and J lost 1, with 11 bases in between. Germline V gene lookup returns CDR1 SQVTM and CDR2 ANQGSEA. CDR3 nucleotides: TGCAGCGTTCATTGGGGCCCGAACACTGAAGCTTTCTTT. Translation: CSVHWGPNTEAFF.

This clone was seen once. J is TRBJ1-6 and V is TRBV6-5; D gene unclear. Germline-derived CDR1 and CDR2 are MNHEY and SVGAGI. This CDR3 has 14 residues. V shed 4 bases and J shed 7 bases, with 11 bases lying between them. CDR3 sequence reads: CASSSPGLNSPLHF. DNA of the CDR3: TGTGCCAGCAGTTCCCCGGGATTGAATTCACCCCTCCACTTT.

The chain links TRBV25-1 to TRBJ1-2; D gene uncertain. Per the germline V gene, CDR1 is MGHDK and CDR2 is SYGVNS. This CDR3 region has 12 residues. V was cut by 4 bases and J by 4 bases, with 7 bases left in between. CDR3 coding DNA: TGTGCCAGCAGTGTTTTCACCTATGGCTACACCTTC. Translating gives CASSVFTYGYTF.

This chain joins TRBV4-1 and TRBJ2-2; the D call may be TRBD1 or TRBD2 (6 bases each). CDR1 MGHRA and CDR2 YSYEKL come from the germline V gene. The CDR3 has 13 residues. Deletions cut 5 bases from V and 9 bases from J, with 13 bases between. The CDR3 region is CASSSPGARELFF. The CDR3 coding sequence is TGCGCCAGCAGCTCGCCGGGGGCGCGGGAGCTGTTTTTT.